This passage covers 4 T cell receptor beta chains from one sample sequenced in a study of blood T cell repertoires in COVID-19. The repertoire was sequenced with immunoSEQ multiplex PCR; TCRdb's copy has only in-frame clones and lacks some. The sample contains 40,000 to 65,000 clones, over 70% of which appear only once. The sample comprised peripheral blood. The receptors originated from a human donor with active or convalescent COVID-19. The donor label of this sample is uncertain.

The chain employs TRBV9 and TRBJ2-5; 7 bases fit TRBD2. The CDR3 is made up of 14 amino acids. Germline CDR1 is SGDLS and CDR2 is YYNGEE. J gave up 5 bases and V 3 bases, and 7 bases lay outside the gene matches. Here the CDR3 DNA reads TGTGCCAGCAGCGCGTCGGCGGGAGATGAGACCCAGTACTTC. Translated, it gives CASSASAGDETQYF. The full variable domain, rest sourced from reference TRBV9 and TRBJ2-5, is DSGVTQTPKHLITATGQRVTLRCSPRSGDLSVYWYQQSLDQGLQFLIQYYNGEERAKGNILERFSAQQFPDLHSELNLSSLELGDSALYFCASSASAGDETQYFGPGTRLLVL.

The chain combines TRBV7-3 with TRBJ2-1; the match to TRBD2 covers 8 bases. V lost 1 base and J lost 0; bases outside the gene matches: 11. The V gene's germline CDR1 is SGHTA and CDR2 FQGTGA. The CDR3 length is 19 residues. The CDR3 bases are TGTGCCAGCAGCTTAAGCCCGGTAGCGGGGCCACACTCCTACAATGAGCAGTTCTTC. Its translation: CASSLSPVAGPHSYNEQFF.

V and J are TRBV7-8 and TRBJ2-5; D is unresolved. This CDR3 has 12 residues. Germline lookup yields CDR1 SGHVS and CDR2 FQNEAQ. The V end lost 4 bases, the J end lost 5 bases, and 8 bases lay between the germline ends. Here the CDR3 reads CASSSRRETQYF. CDR3 coding DNA: TGTGCCAGCAGCTCCCGTCGGGAGACCCAGTACTTC.

This clone was recorded only once. The rearrangement links TRBV27 to TRBJ2-3; D is possibly TRBD2 (5 bases). Trimming stripped 3 bases from V and 2 bases from J, with 15 bases between. Germline CDR1 and CDR2: MNHEY and SMNVEV (reference sequence). The CDR3 sequence is 16 residues long. CDR3 bases: TGTGCCAGCAGTTTCGGTTCCTGGACTTTCACAGATACGCAGTATTTT. Encoded protein: CASSFGSWTFTDTQYF.